A single sample is the source of the 8 T cell receptor beta chains below, sequenced in a study of cytomegalovirus exposure and HLA in healthy donors. PCR employed 60 Vbeta and 13 Jbeta primers. The method was immunoSEQ multiplex PCR; TCRdb's version includes in-frame clones alone and lacks a portion of them. The table has some 150,000 clones, roughly 81% seen once. The sequenced sample consisted of PBMCs. All receptors come from a woman aged 18-35 years in good health and CMV-seropositive.

The chain carries TRBV10-3 and TRBJ2-7, with TRBD1 identical over 8 bases. This CDR3 contains 13 residues. Germline trimming cut 3 bases from V and 3 bases from J; bases unmatched to any gene: 1. The V gene's germline CDR1 is ENHRY and CDR2 SYGVKD. The CDR3 loop reads CAISDGQGYEQYF. The CDR3 DNA sequence: TGTGCCATCAGTGACGGACAGGGCTACGAGCAGTACTTC.

The chain employs TRBV19 and TRBJ1-2, with 8 bases matching TRBD1. Germline V gives CDR1 LNHDA, CDR2 SQIVND (reference sequence). The V segment lost 8 bases and the J segment 4 bases; nucleotides outside the gene matches: 9. The length of the CDR3 is 14 residues. In DNA form, the CDR3 reads TGTGCCAGTCGTCCGGACAGGGTGAGCTATGGCTACACCTTC. Protein product: CASRPDRVSYGYTF.

This clone was observed a few times. The chain combines TRBV7-3 with TRBJ2-1; no definite D call. CDR1 SGHTA and CDR2 FQGTGA come from the germline V gene. V was cut by 5 bases and J by 4 bases, with 9 bases left in between. The CDR3 length is 13 residues. The DNA for the CDR3 is TGTGCCAGCAGCGTAGGAGCGTACAATGAGCAGTTCTTC. It translates to CASSVGAYNEQFF.

The V and J genes are TRBV5-1 and TRBJ2-3; TRBD2 agrees at 8 bases. Per the germline V gene, CDR1 is SGHRS and CDR2 is YFSETQ. Losses at the gene ends were 4 bases for V and 1 base for J; bases not matched to a gene: 2. This CDR3 spans 14 amino acids. CDR3: CASSVSGGTDTQYF. CDR3 in DNA: TGCGCCAGCAGCGTTAGCGGGGGCACAGATACGCAGTATTTT.

This chain connects TRBV5-4 to TRBJ1-2; D is undetermined. The V gene lost 2 bases and the J gene lost 5 bases, with 7 bases spanning the gap. The V gene's germline CDR1 is SGHNT and CDR2 YYREEE (reference sequence). CDR3 size: 12 residues. CDR3 coding DNA: TGTGCCAGCAGCTTAGAGGGATATGGCTACACCTTC. This translates into CASSLEGYGYTF.

The chain uses TRBV11-3 and TRBJ1-1; D is uncertain. The V end was cut by 2 bases, the J end by 0 bases, with 7 bases between. CDR3 length: 14 residues. CDR1 and CDR2 (germline): SGHNT, YENEEA. This chain's CDR3 is CASSLSSVNTEAFF. CDR3 bases: TGTGCCAGCAGCTTATCGTCAGTGAACACTGAAGCTTTCTTT.

The V gene is TRBV10-3, the J gene TRBJ1-4; D is possibly TRBD1 (6 bases). Trimming removed 0 bases at V and 2 bases at J, with 7 bases between. CDR1 is ENHRY and CDR2 is SYGVKD in the germline V gene. The CDR3 spans 15 residues. The CDR3 nucleotides are TGTGCCATCAGTGAGTCTAGGGGGACTAATGAAAAACTGTTTTTT. Amino acids: CAISESRGTNEKLFF.

The count of this clone is one. CDR3 nucleotide sequence: TGTGCCAGCAGTTACTCAACGACAGGGGGCGGTGAAAAACTGTTTTTT. This translates into CASSYSTTGGGEKLFF. The gene calls are TRBV6-6 and TRBJ1-4; the match to TRBD1 covers 10 bases. The CDR3 length is 16 residues. Germline V CDR1 and CDR2: MNHNY, SVGAGI (reference sequence). Trimming removed 0 bases from V and 7 bases from J; junction bases left unmatched: 5.